Following are 21 T cell receptor beta chains from one sample sequenced in a study of blood T cells in healthy people across ages. Next came a second PCR, run for about 6 to 11 cycles, which used a sample-barcoded 5' primer along with a J-beta primer mix. TCRdb fed the 5' RACE reads into MiXCR, producing one record per CDR3 protein. The sample carries hundreds of thousands of distinct CDR3 sequences, 58% recorded once. The sample comprised blood. Receptor source: a man aged 55 to 70 in good health.

This clonotype has a count of ten or more. V usage is TRBV29-1 and J usage is TRBJ1-5; D is possibly TRBD1 (5 bases). The germline V gene encodes CDR1 SQVTM and CDR2 ANQGSEA. V lost 4 bases and J lost 2, with 9 bases in between. The CDR3 runs 13 residues. CDR3 amino acids: CSVVVGGNQPQHF. In DNA form, the CDR3 reads TGCAGCGTTGTGGTGGGGGGCAATCAGCCCCAGCATTTT. Based on the CDR3 plus reference TRBV29-1 and TRBJ1-5, the full variable domain is SAVISQKPSRDICQRGTSLTIQCQVDSQVTMMFWYRQQPGQSLTLIATANQGSEATYESGFVIDKFPISRPNLTFSTLTVSNMSPEDSSIYLCSVVVGGNQPQHFGDGTRLSIL.

On this clonotype: One end of the junction is discordant with germline, which a read error may explain. The gene calls are TRBV5-1 and TRBJ2-3, with D maybe TRBD2 (5 bases). CDR3 size: 15 residues. The V gene's germline CDR1 is SGHRS and CDR2 YFSETQ. The CDR3 bases are TGCGCCAGCAGCTTGCTGGGAGTGGTCACAGCTACGCAGTATTTT. Translation: CASSLLGVVTATQYF.

There are many counts of this clonotype. Just one base apart from a much larger clone, this may be a read error. The chain couples TRBV7-2 to TRBJ2-7, with D possibly being TRBD1 (5 bases). The CDR3 has 14 residues. V was clipped by 5 bases and J by 3 bases, with 14 bases between them. From germline, CDR1 is SGHTA and CDR2 FQGNSA. The chain's CDR3 is CASSVVQGGYEQYF. CDR3 coding DNA: TGTGCCAGCAGCGTAGTTCAGGGTGGCTACGAGCAGTACTTC.

In this sample, this clonotype turned up many times. The V call is TRBV12-3 or TRBV12-4, the J call TRBJ1-5, with D unclear. The V and J ends lost 0 bases and 4 bases respectively, with 4 bases between them. The CDR3 extends over 13 amino acids. CDR3 bases: TGTGCCAGCAGTTTAGCAGGGAATCAGCCCCAGCATTTT. Translating it yields CASSLAGNQPQHF.

The chain is built from TRBV20-1 and TRBJ2-4; tentatively, D is TRBD2 (5 bases). Germline CDR1 DFQATT, CDR2 SNEGSKA (reference sequence). Trimming removed 0 bases at V and 13 bases at J, with 16 bases between. This CDR3 has 13 amino acids. The CDR3 sequence is CSARDGVGGEQYF. The CDR3 nucleotides read TGCAGTGCTAGAGATGGGGTCGGAGGAGAGCAGTACTTC.

V and J are TRBV28 and TRBJ2-1; D may be TRBD2 (7 bases). Germline values: CDR1 MDHEN, CDR2 SYDVKM. V was pared by 3 bases and J by 13 bases, with 19 bases between. This CDR3 is 14 amino acids long. CDR3 residues: CASSFGGHGETQFF. The CDR3, as DNA: TGTGCCAGCAGTTTCGGGGGGCACGGAGAGACCCAGTTCTTC.

This chain links TRBV4-2 with TRBJ2-3, with 8 positions matching TRBD1. Germline assignment: CDR1 LGHNA and CDR2 YNFKEQ. V was pared by 1 base and J by 4 bases, with 4 bases of the junction left unmatched. The CDR3 totals 15 residues. The CDR3, as DNA: TGTGCCAGCAGCCAAGCCTGGACAGGGTCAGATACGCAGTATTTT. This codes for CASSQAWTGSDTQYF.

The chain links TRBV4-1 to TRBJ2-1; 13 bases map to TRBD2. Germline-derived CDR1 and CDR2 are MGHRA and YSYEKL. The CDR3 has 16 amino acids. Losses at the gene ends were 4 bases for V and 10 bases for J; bases not matched to a gene: 10. CDR3 nucleotides: TGCGCCAGCAGCCCATCGGGGACTAGCGGGGACGGCGAGCAGTTCTTC. This gives the protein CASSPSGTSGDGEQFF.

This clonotype was seen only a few times. This rearrangement joins TRBV28 to TRBJ2-7, with D possibly being TRBD1 (6 bases). CDR1 and CDR2 (germline): MDHEN, SYDVKM. This CDR3 spans 14 amino acids. Trimming took off 5 bases at V and 2 bases at J, with 13 bases between the two ends. The CDR3, as DNA: TGTGCCAGCAGTCCTGGACAGTCCACCTACGAGCAGTACTTC. Translating gives CASSPGQSTYEQYF.

The sample holds a few counts of this clonotype. The chain uses TRBV5-1 and TRBJ1-1, with D maybe TRBD1 (6 bases). Deletions cut 6 bases from V and 1 base from J, with 13 bases between. Germline lookup yields CDR1 SGHRS and CDR2 YFSETQ. This CDR3 spans 14 amino acids. In nucleotides, the CDR3 is TGCGCCAGCAAGACAGCAGGGGCGAACACTGAAGCTTTCTTT. This sequence encodes CASKTAGANTEAFF.

V and J are TRBV3-1 and TRBJ1-2, with TRBD1 identical over 9 bases. The trim removed 3 bases at V and 4 bases at J, leaving 3 bases unmatched. Germline V CDR1 and CDR2: LGHDT, YNNKEL (reference sequence). There are 14 residues in the CDR3. DNA for the CDR3: TGTGCCAGCAGCCATCGGGACAGGGTCTATGGCTACACCTTC. Translation: CASSHRDRVYGYTF.

This clonotype was picked up a small number of times. V and J are TRBV20-1 and TRBJ2-4; D ambiguous. Germline V lookup: CDR1 DFQATT, CDR2 SNEGSKA (reference sequence). CDR3 size: 14 residues. Trimming cost V 3 bases and J 0 bases, with 9 bases left between them. The CDR3 protein is CSASFSLAKNIQYF. CDR3 DNA: TGCAGTGCTAGTTTCAGCCTAGCCAAAAACATTCAGTACTTC.

This clonotype was seen more than once but under ten times. The genes are TRBV20-1 and TRBJ2-7, with TRBD2 matching 13 bases. The germline CDR1 and CDR2 sequences are DFQATT and SNEGSKA (reference sequence). V lost 1 base, J lost 3 bases, and 0 bases stayed unmatched. This CDR3 contains 14 residues. The CDR3 nucleotides read TGCAGTGCTAGAGGGACTAGCGGGAGCTACGAGCAGTACTTC. It codes for CSARGTSGSYEQYF.

The chain joins TRBV6-2 or TRBV6-3 to TRBJ2-3, with no clear D. Trimming removed 8 bases at V and 7 bases at J, with 10 bases between. The CDR3 has 11 residues. The germline V gene has CDR1 MNHEY and CDR2 SVGEGT. CDR3 sequence: CASGLPNTQYF. DNA of the CDR3: TGTGCCAGCGGGCTCCCTAATACGCAGTATTTT.

The V and J genes are TRBV20-1 and TRBJ2-7; TRBD2 matches 8 bases. CDR3 length: 13 residues. J was trimmed by 0 bases and V by 6 bases; bases with no gene match: 4. Germline V gene sequence: CDR1 DFQATT, CDR2 SNEGSKA (reference sequence). DNA for the CDR3: TGCAGTGCGGCGGGGGGATACTCCTACGAGCAGTACTTC. This gives the protein CSAAGGYSYEQYF.

This chain uses TRBV28 with TRBJ2-1; 12 bases are shared with TRBD2. Germline CDR1 reads MDHEN; CDR2 reads SYDVKM. V shed 4 bases, J shed 4 bases, and the junction held 8 bases outside the gene matches. The CDR3 contains 17 residues. The CDR3 sequence: CASSSRLAGDLYNEQFF. CDR3 nucleotides: TGTGCCAGCAGTTCACGACTAGCGGGGGACCTTTACAATGAGCAGTTCTTC.

The CDR3 spells CATNHATNSPLHF. In DNA, the CDR3 is TGTGCCACGAATCACGCCACGAATTCACCCCTCCACTTT. The gene calls are TRBV12-3 or TRBV12-4 and TRBJ1-6; D remains unclear. The ends were cut back, 10 bases at V and 7 bases at J, with 14 bases in the middle. The CDR3 extends over 13 amino acids.

This chain links TRBV5-1 with TRBJ2-3, with D perhaps TRBD1 (5 bases). The V gene's germline CDR1 is SGHRS and CDR2 YFSETQ. V lost 1 base, J lost 8 bases, and 11 bases lay in between. The CDR3 runs 13 residues. For the CDR3, the DNA is TGCGCCAGCAGCTTGAGTGACAGAAGTACGCAGTATTTT. This translates into CASSLSDRSTQYF.

The J gene is TRBJ2-5, the V gene TRBV12-3 or TRBV12-4; D tentatively fits TRBD1 or TRBD2 (6 bases each). The end of the DNA is better explained by TRBJ2-7, so the J call may be wrong. There are 13 residues in the CDR3. This CDR3 is CASSFTGRNEQYF. CDR3 nucleotide sequence: TGTGCCAGCAGTTTTACAGGGAGGAACGAGCAGTACTTC.

CDR3 region: CATRTSGANVLTF. Here the CDR3 DNA reads TGTGCCACCAGGACCTCTGGGGCCAACGTCCTGACTTTC. The chain employs TRBV15 and TRBJ2-6; no firm D call. Trimming pared 6 bases from V and 0 bases from J, leaving 3 bases between. This CDR3 is built from 13 residues. The germline V gene has CDR1 LNHNV and CDR2 YYDKDF (reference sequence).

CDR3 in DNA: TGTGCCAGCAGCGTGGCTCTGGGACAGGGCGATCAGCCCCAGCATTTT. Protein: CASSVALGQGDQPQHF. The chain combines TRBV5-6 with TRBJ1-5; 9 bases align to TRBD1. Trimming removed 4 bases from V and 5 bases from J; junction bases left unmatched: 10. Per germline, CDR1 SGHDT and CDR2 YYEEEE. This CDR3 spans 16 amino acids.